This is a list of T cell receptor beta chains from one sample in a study of blood T cell repertoires in COVID-19. Method: immunoSEQ multiplex PCR; TCRdb's copy keeps in-frame clones and lacks some. The sample lists more than 300,000 clones, roughly nine tenths seen once, with almost 4% in the top ten. Sequenced sample: PBMCs or T cells enriched from blood (not recorded which). These receptors all come from a woman under 40 who had been exposed to COVID-19. The CDR3 runs from the conserved cysteine through the conserved F or W. The order of the fields is D gene, V gene, clone size, J gene, CDR3 DNA, CDR3 protein. A D gene is named only where the DNA matches it firmly. The size of a clone is reported for some rows only, either as once, few or many, or as a class for expanded clones.

-,TRBV6-1,-,TRBJ2-2,TGTGCCAGCAGTGAACCCGGAGAAAACACCGGGGAGCTGTTTTTT,CASSEPGENTGELFF
-,TRBV18,-,TRBJ1-1,TGTGCCAGCTCCCTAGGAAGGGGGGGGAACACTGAAGCTTTCTTT,CASSLGRGGNTEAFF
-,TRBV3-1/TRBV3-2,-,TRBJ2-3,TGTGCCAGCAGCCCCTGGGCAGTCTCTAGCACAGATACGCAGTATTTT,CASSPWAVSSTDTQYF
-,TRBV15,-,TRBJ1-5,TGTGCCACCGGGCAGCACGCTGGCAATCAGCCCCAGCATTTT,CATGQHAGNQPQHF
TRBD2,TRBV30,-,TRBJ2-1,TGTGCCTGGAGGCGGGGGGGCCCCTACAATGAGCAGTTCTTC,CAWRRGGPYNEQFF
TRBD1,TRBV5-4,-,TRBJ2-7,TGTGCCAGCAGCTTGGTCGGACAGGGCGACGAGCAGTACTTC,CASSLVGQGDEQYF
-,TRBV21-1,-,TRBJ1-6,TGTGCCAGCGGTAGCTCGGACCAAATCCAGGGATCTCTGAATTCACCCCTCCACTTT,CASGSSDQIQGSLNSPLHF
-,TRBV5-1,-,TRBJ1-4,TGCGCCAGCAGCAAACTATCGGGAGGCGCGGGGGAAAAACTGTTTTTT,CASSKLSGGAGEKLFF
-,TRBV19,-,TRBJ2-7,TGTGCCAGTAGTAATTACGCGACACGGCAGTACTTC,CASSNYATRQYF
-,TRBV12-3/TRBV12-4,-,TRBJ1-2,TGTGCCAGCAGCCCTAACCCATATGGCTACACCTTC,CASSPNPYGYTF
TRBD2,TRBV7-9,-,TRBJ2-2,TGTGCCAGCAGCTTGGGGACTAGCGGGCCAACCGGGGAGCTGTTTTTT,CASSLGTSGPTGELFF
TRBD1,TRBV23-1,-,TRBJ1-1,TGCGCCAGCAGTCCCCCTGGGGGACAGGGAGAAAACACTGAAGCTTTCTTT,CASSPPGGQGENTEAFF
-,TRBV19,-,TRBJ1-2,TGTGCCGTGTCACTAGGCATTTATGGCTACACCTTC,CAVSLGIYGYTF
-,TRBV11-3,-,TRBJ1-1,TGTGCCAGCAGCTTAGTACAGGGAACTGAAGCTTTCTTT,CASSLVQGTEAFF
TRBD1,TRBV7-2,-,TRBJ1-2,TGTGCCAGCAGCCCCCGGACAGGGGCCTTCTATGGCTACACCTTC,CASSPRTGAFYGYTF
-,TRBV20-1,-,TRBJ2-7,TGCAGTGCTAGGGGCAGAAACGAGCAGTACTTC,CSARGRNEQYF
TRBD1,TRBV18,-,TRBJ2-7,TGTGCCAGCTCACCACAACCGGGACAGGGTCTGAGGGAGCAGTACTTC,CASSPQPGQGLREQYF
-,TRBV7-9,-,TRBJ1-4,TGTGCCAGCAGCTTAGCGCTGAGAAAACTGTTTTTT,CASSLALRKLFF
-,TRBV5-1,-,TRBJ1-1,TGCGCCAGCAGCCCGGGGGCGGGGGCCGAAGCTTTCTTT,CASSPGAGAEAFF
TRBD1,TRBV6-1,-,TRBJ1-2,TGTGCCAGCAGTGAAGTGTTTGGGACAGGGGCAGGGAATGGCTACACCTTC,CASSEVFGTGAGNGYTF
TRBD1,TRBV5-5,-,TRBJ2-5,TGTGCCAGCAGCTTATGGCAGGGGGCGAGGGAGACCCAGTACTTC,CASSLWQGARETQYF
-,TRBV10-3,few,TRBJ2-7,TGTGCCATCAGTGAGTCAGGTAGTAGCGCAGGTTACGAGCAGTACTTC,CAISESGSSAGYEQYF
-,TRBV5-1,-,TRBJ2-2,TGCGCCAGCAGCGTCGCGGCGAACACCGGGGAGCTGTTTTTT,CASSVAANTGELFF
-,TRBV2,once,TRBJ2-1,TGTGCCAGCATCAGGGGCAGCTCCTACAATGAGCAGTTCTTC,CASIRGSSYNEQFF
-,TRBV19,few,TRBJ2-3,TGTGCCAGCGGGACTTGGGGGGTCACAGATACGCAGTATTTT,CASGTWGVTDTQYF
-,TRBV27,-,TRBJ1-2,TGTGCCAGCAGTTTATCTACAGCAGCCCGTCGTGGCTACACCTTC,CASSLSTAARRGYTF
-,TRBV7-8,-,TRBJ2-7,TGTGCCAGCAGCGGAGCTATGTCCTACGAGCAGTACTTC,CASSGAMSYEQYF
TRBD2,TRBV5-1,-,TRBJ2-2,TGCGCCAGCAGCGCGGGACTAGCGAACACCGGGGAGCTGTTTTTT,CASSAGLANTGELFF
TRBD1,TRBV9,few,TRBJ1-1,TGTGCCAGCAGCGTATCGACAGGGTACGCTGAAGCTTTCTTT,CASSVSTGYAEAFF
-,TRBV19,once,TRBJ1-5,TGTGCCAGTAGTATTTCCGGGGAGAATAGCAATCAGCCCCAGCATTTT,CASSISGENSNQPQHF
-,TRBV6-5,-,TRBJ1-2,TGTGCCAGCAGAAAAGGGACACAAACTAACTATGGCTACACCTTC,CASRKGTQTNYGYTF
TRBD1,TRBV5-4,once,TRBJ1-1,TGTGCCAGCAGCCTAGGGGGCCTGAACACTGAAGCTTTCTTT,CASSLGGLNTEAFF
TRBD2,TRBV18,-,TRBJ2-7,TGTGCCAGCTCACACCCCGGGGAGGGCAGGGAGCAGTACTTC,CASSHPGEGREQYF
-,TRBV11-2,-,TRBJ2-7,TGTGCCAGCAGCTGGGGCACGGAATCCTACGAGCAGTACTTC,CASSWGTESYEQYF
-,TRBV2,-,TRBJ1-4,TGTGCCAGCAGCGGTGGGGCCGTAGAAAAACTGTTTTTT,CASSGGAVEKLFF
-,TRBV12-5,-,TRBJ1-5,TGTGCTAGTGGACTCGGCAATCAGCCCCAGCATTTT,CASGLGNQPQHF
TRBD1,TRBV5-5,-,TRBJ1-3,TGTGCCAGCAGCGGGGGGACAGGGGGCGAGGGAAACACCATATATTTT,CASSGGTGGEGNTIYF
-,TRBV18,-,TRBJ2-7,TGTGCCAGCTCACCCCTTTCAGGGCCCGTCCACTTC,CASSPLSGPVHF
TRBD2,TRBV6-4,once,TRBJ2-1,TGTGCCAGCAGCTACGGGACTAGCGGGGCCGATGAGCAGTTCTTC,CASSYGTSGADEQFF
-,TRBV27,-,TRBJ1-5,TGTGCCAGCAGCCCACAGGGAAAGAATCAGCCCCAGCATTTT,CASSPQGKNQPQHF
-,TRBV19,-,TRBJ2-3,TGTGCCAGTAGTAGGAGAGCAGATACGCAGTATTTT,CASSRRADTQYF
-,TRBV24-1,-,TRBJ2-5,TGTGCCACCAGTGACCCTACAGGGTCCGGAGAGACCCAGTACTTC,CATSDPTGSGETQYF
-,TRBV4-1,once,TRBJ2-2,TGCGCCAGCAGCCAAGACAGGGGTAGCGGGGAGCTGTTTTTT,CASSQDRGSGELFF
-,TRBV21-1,-,TRBJ1-1,TGTGCCAGCAGCAAAGTAAGTAGTTACTCGAACACTGAAGCTTTCTTT,CASSKVSSYSNTEAFF
-,TRBV7-9,-,TRBJ1-4,TGTGCCAGCAGCTCTCCTGTAGGGGGTAATCGTGAAAAACTGTTTTTT,CASSSPVGGNREKLFF
TRBD1,TRBV27,-,TRBJ2-2,TGTGCCAGCGGCACGGGACAGGGGAACACCGGGGAGCTGTTTTTT,CASGTGQGNTGELFF
-,TRBV7-9,-,TRBJ1-2,TGTGCCAGCAGCCTAAGGGGCGAGTATGGCTACACCTTC,CASSLRGEYGYTF
-,TRBV11-2,-,TRBJ1-3,TGTGCCAGCAGCTCACAGGGAATCACCATATATTTT,CASSSQGITIYF
-,TRBV6-5,-,TRBJ1-1,TGTGCCAGCAGTCCCGGGAAGCCTGAAGCTTTCTTT,CASSPGKPEAFF
-,TRBV6-5,-,TRBJ1-2,TGTGCCAGCAGTTTGGCAGGACAGACACTTTATGGCTACACCTTC,CASSLAGQTLYGYTF
TRBD1,TRBV4-1,once,TRBJ1-5,TGCGCCAGCAGCCAAGGCAGGGGGGGCAATCAGCCCCAGCATTTT,CASSQGRGGNQPQHF
-,TRBV5-5,-,TRBJ1-1,TGTGCCAGCAGCTTGTTGGCCTGGGCGTGGGCTGAAGCTTTCTTT,CASSLLAWAWAEAFF
-,TRBV5-1,-,TRBJ1-1,TGCGCCAGCAGCCCGGCCCGGGATGTCATGAACACTGAAGCTTTCTTT,CASSPARDVMNTEAFF
TRBD2,TRBV2,-,TRBJ2-7,TGTGCCAGCCTAGAGGCGGGGGGGTCCTACGAGCAGTACTTC,CASLEAGGSYEQYF
TRBD1,TRBV4-3,-,TRBJ1-2,TGCGCCAGCAGCCAAGATAGTCTCAGACAGGGAAGTGGCTACACCTTC,CASSQDSLRQGSGYTF
-,TRBV5-4,once,TRBJ1-5,TGTGCCAGCAGCCGGGAGGGCAATCAGCCCCAGCATTTT,CASSREGNQPQHF
-,TRBV3-1/TRBV3-2,few,TRBJ1-1,TGTGCCAGCAGCCAACCCCCCCCAGGGACTGAAGCTTTCTTT,CASSQPPPGTEAFF